The 10 T cell receptor beta chains below come from one sample, sequenced in a study of blood T cells in healthy people across ages. The use of a sample-barcoded 5' primer and a J-beta primer mix characterized a second PCR of about 7 to 12 cycles. TCRdb analysed the 5' RACE reads with MiXCR anew, one entry per CDR3 protein. The table has fewer than 1.5 million distinct CDR3 sequences, approximately 38% seen once. Sample: blood. The receptors come from a woman between 18 and 30 years old in good health.

This clonotype was counted a few times. V and J are TRBV9 and TRBJ2-3, with TRBD2 matching 10 bases. This CDR3 region has 14 residues. The germline V gene encodes CDR1 SGDLS and CDR2 YYNGEE. V trimming: 3 bases; J trimming: 4 bases; junction bases outside the gene matches: 2. CDR3 region: CASSGSGGSDTQYF. Here the CDR3 DNA reads TGTGCCAGCAGCGGTAGCGGGGGGTCAGATACGCAGTATTTT.

The chain employs TRBV20-1 and TRBJ2-1; tentatively, D is TRBD1 or TRBD2 (6 bases each). The germline V and J ends were trimmed by 0 bases and 8 bases, with 14 bases remaining between them. The germline CDR1 and CDR2 sequences are DFQATT and SNEGSKA (reference sequence). This CDR3 spans 14 amino acids. CDR3 in DNA: TGCAGTGCTAGAGATTCACGGGGGCTGGATGAGCAGTTCTTC. Translating gives CSARDSRGLDEQFF.

The CDR3 coding sequence is TGTGCCAGCAGCGGACTAGCGGGAGAATTCTACAATGAGCAGTTCTTC. It encodes CASSGLAGEFYNEQFF. The chain combines TRBV6-6 with TRBJ2-1, with 13 positions matching TRBD2. The CDR3 runs 16 residues. CDR1 is MNHNY, CDR2 SVGAGI, per germline (reference sequence). Trimming removed 6 bases from V and 3 bases from J; junction bases left unmatched: 5.

This clonotype has a handful of counts. The chain has TRBV3-1 and TRBJ1-4; no firm D call. Germline assignment: CDR1 LGHDT and CDR2 YNNKEL (reference sequence). Deletions cut 1 base from V and 1 base from J, with 7 bases between. The CDR3 has 15 amino acids. The chain's CDR3 is CASSQARGTNEKLFF. The CDR3 region has the DNA TGTGCCAGCAGCCAAGCGCGTGGAACTAATGAAAAACTGTTTTTT.

Notes on this clonotype: At one boundary the junction diverges from the germline segment, which might be a read error. The V and J genes are TRBV5-1 and TRBJ2-1; 9 positions match TRBD2. The CDR3 has 15 amino acids. The germline CDR1 and CDR2 sequences are SGHRS and YFSETQ. CDR3 loop: CAGSFSGSSYNEQFF. The CDR3 coding sequence is TGCGCCGGCAGTTTTAGCGGGAGCTCCTACAATGAGCAGTTCTTC.

The rearrangement uses TRBV12-5 and TRBJ2-5, with a possible D match to TRBD1 (6 bases). The J call may be faulty, since TRBJ2-7 better matches the DNA end. CDR1 is LGHNT and CDR2 is FRNRAP in the germline V gene. This CDR3 has 16 residues. The CDR3 loop reads CASGSRVGQGIGEQYF. The CDR3 coding sequence is TGTGCTAGTGGTTCCCGGGTAGGGCAGGGGATAGGCGAGCAGTACTTC.

This clonotype was observed a few times. The V call is TRBV5-1, the J call TRBJ2-1, with 9 bases fitting TRBD1. Germline assignment: CDR1 SGHRS and CDR2 YFSETQ. Germline trimming cut 0 bases from V and 7 bases from J; bases unmatched to any gene: 8. The CDR3 contains 16 residues. CDR3 in amino acids: CASSLEPGTGKNEQFF. The DNA of the CDR3 is TGCGCCAGCAGCTTGGAGCCTGGGACAGGGAAGAATGAGCAGTTCTTC.

This chain connects TRBV29-1 to TRBJ2-3; tentatively, D is TRBD1 or TRBD2 (7 bases each). Germline values: CDR1 SQVTM, CDR2 ANQGSEA. The CDR3 runs to 15 residues. Trimming took off 8 bases at V and 5 bases at J, with 23 bases between the two ends. This CDR3 reads CSSPPGGGKGDTQYF. Here the CDR3 DNA reads TGCAGCTCCCCCCCAGGGGGGGGGAAGGGAGATACGCAGTATTTT.

This clonotype was detected a few times. The chain employs TRBV20-1 and TRBJ2-3; TRBD2 matches 11 bases. V lost 5 bases, J lost 6 bases, and 16 bases stayed unmatched. In germline, CDR1 is DFQATT, CDR2 SNEGSKA (reference sequence). CDR3 length: 17 amino acids. The CDR3 is CSAVDVAGGPHTDTQYF. The CDR3 DNA follows: TGCAGTGCTGTCGATGTAGCGGGGGGGCCCCACACTGATACGCAGTATTTT.

This clonotype was observed a few times. The chain employs TRBV10-1 and TRBJ1-1; D might be TRBD1 (5 bases). The CDR3 has 13 residues. Trimming removed 7 bases at V and 0 bases at J, with 9 bases between. The V gene's germline CDR1 is WNHNN and CDR2 SYGVQD (reference sequence). CDR3 residues: CASTQGVNTEAFF. The CDR3 DNA follows: TGCGCCAGCACCCAGGGAGTGAACACTGAAGCTTTCTTT.